The subject of this entry is one T cell receptor beta chain. Its antigen remains unidentified. Trimming removed 4 bases from V and 0 bases from J, with 3 bases in between. The CDR3 sequence is 11 residues long. Germline V lookup: CDR1 GTSNPN, CDR2 SVGIG (reference sequence). These data belong to a study of Ad26.COV2.S vaccination and SARS-CoV-2 variants. Study context: Donor was in the COV1001 Ad26.COV2.S trial arm. Intramuscular Ad26.COV2.S doses were given once or twice, 56 days apart.

The assay was immunoSEQ multiplex PCR, and TCRdb's table has in-frame clones only and misses some. The sample lists some 410,000 clones; 92% were seen once. The treatment denotes: some 20 received Ad26.COV2.S at low or high dose, single or two shots; five or six received placebo; per-sample allocation not given. Samples came from day 63 after the first vaccine or placebo injection. Whoever gave the sample was an adult aged 18-55 years in Boston. Notes on the study in general: With respect to non-spike TCR breadth, vaccine and placebo recipients were similar.

This clonotype was sampled from a person between 18 and 65 years old who received the Ad26.COV2.S COVID-19 vaccine or a placebo. The specimen comprised peripheral blood, sampled in a trial of Ad26.COV2.S vaccine versus placebo. The chain carries TRBV30 and TRBJ1-2, with no clear D. The CDR3 region is CAWTANYGYTF. CDR3 DNA: TGTGCCTGGACTGCTAACTATGGCTACACCTTC. The variable domain in full, completed from reference TRBV30 and TRBJ1-2, reads SQTIHQWPATLVQPVGSPLSLECTVEGTSNPNLYWYRQAAGRGLQLLFYSVGIGQISSEVPQNLSASRPQDRQFILSSKKLLLSDSGFYLCAWTANYGYTFGSGTRLTVV.